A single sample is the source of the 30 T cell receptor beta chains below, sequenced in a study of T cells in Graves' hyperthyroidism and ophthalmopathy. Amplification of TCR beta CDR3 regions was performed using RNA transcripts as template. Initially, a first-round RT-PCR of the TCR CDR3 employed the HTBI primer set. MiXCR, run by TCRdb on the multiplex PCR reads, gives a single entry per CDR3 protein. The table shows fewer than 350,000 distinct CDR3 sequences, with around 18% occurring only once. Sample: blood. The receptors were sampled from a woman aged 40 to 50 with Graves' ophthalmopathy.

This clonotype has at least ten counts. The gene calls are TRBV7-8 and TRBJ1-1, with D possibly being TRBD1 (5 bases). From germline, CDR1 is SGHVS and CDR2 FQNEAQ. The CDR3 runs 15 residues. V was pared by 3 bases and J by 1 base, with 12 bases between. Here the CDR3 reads CASSFVDGGNTEAFF. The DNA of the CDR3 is TGTGCCAGCAGCTTTGTGGATGGGGGGAACACTGAAGCTTTCTTT.

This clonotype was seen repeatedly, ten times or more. This CDR3 reads CASSLGPALPYEQYF. CDR3 bases: TGTGCCAGCAGCTTAGGACCGGCGCTCCCCTACGAGCAGTACTTC. The V and J genes are TRBV11-2 and TRBJ2-7; D is ambiguous. The CDR3 sequence is 15 residues long. Germline assignment: CDR1 SGHAT and CDR2 FQNNGV. The V gene lost 1 base and the J gene lost 2 bases, with 12 bases spanning the gap.

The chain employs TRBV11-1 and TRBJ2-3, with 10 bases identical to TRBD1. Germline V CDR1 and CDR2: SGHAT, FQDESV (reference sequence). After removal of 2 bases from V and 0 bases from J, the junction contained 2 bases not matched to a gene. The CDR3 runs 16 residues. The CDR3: CASSLSDRGSTDTQYF. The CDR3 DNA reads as TGTGCCAGCAGCTTATCGGACAGGGGGAGCACAGATACGCAGTATTTT.

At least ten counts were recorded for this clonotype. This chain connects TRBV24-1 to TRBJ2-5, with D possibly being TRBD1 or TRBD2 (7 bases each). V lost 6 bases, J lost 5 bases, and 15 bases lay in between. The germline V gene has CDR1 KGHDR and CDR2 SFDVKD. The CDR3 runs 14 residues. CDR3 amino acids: CATSQGGLLETQYF. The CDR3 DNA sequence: TGTGCCACCAGTCAGGGGGGGCTCCTGGAGACCCAGTACTTC.

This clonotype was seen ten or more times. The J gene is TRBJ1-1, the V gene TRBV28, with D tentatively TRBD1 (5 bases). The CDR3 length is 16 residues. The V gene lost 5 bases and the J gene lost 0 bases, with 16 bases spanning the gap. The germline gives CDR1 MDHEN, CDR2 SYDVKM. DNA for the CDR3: TGTGCCAGCAGTACTCGAAAGGGACGGATGAACACTGAAGCTTTCTTT. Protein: CASSTRKGRMNTEAFF.

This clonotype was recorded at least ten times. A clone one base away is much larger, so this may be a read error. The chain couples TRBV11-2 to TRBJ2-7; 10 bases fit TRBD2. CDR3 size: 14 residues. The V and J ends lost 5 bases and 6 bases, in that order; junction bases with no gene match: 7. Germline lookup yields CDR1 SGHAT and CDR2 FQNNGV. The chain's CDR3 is CASSPPGLAFEQYF. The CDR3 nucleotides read TGTGCCAGCAGCCCCCCGGGACTAGCGTTCGAGCAGTACTTC.

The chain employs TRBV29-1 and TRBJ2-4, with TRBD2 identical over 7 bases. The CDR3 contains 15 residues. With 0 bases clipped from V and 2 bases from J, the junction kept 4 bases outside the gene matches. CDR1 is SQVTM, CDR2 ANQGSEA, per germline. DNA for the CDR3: TGCAGCGTTGAAGAGCTGGGGGGGACCAAAAACATTCAGTACTTC. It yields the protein CSVEELGGTKNIQYF.

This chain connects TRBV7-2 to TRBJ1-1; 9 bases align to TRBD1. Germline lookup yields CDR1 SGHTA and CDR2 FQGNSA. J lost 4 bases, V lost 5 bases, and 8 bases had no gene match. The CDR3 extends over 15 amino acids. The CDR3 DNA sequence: TGTGCCAGCAGCAAAACAGGGGGCTATAGCACTGAAGCTTTCTTT. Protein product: CASSKTGGYSTEAFF.

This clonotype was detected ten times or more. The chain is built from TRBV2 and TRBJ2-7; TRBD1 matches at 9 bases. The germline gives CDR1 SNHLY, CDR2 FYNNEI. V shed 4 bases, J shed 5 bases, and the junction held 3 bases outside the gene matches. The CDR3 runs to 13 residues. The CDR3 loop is CASSGQGVNEQYF. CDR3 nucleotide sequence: TGTGCCAGCAGTGGACAGGGGGTCAACGAGCAGTACTTC.

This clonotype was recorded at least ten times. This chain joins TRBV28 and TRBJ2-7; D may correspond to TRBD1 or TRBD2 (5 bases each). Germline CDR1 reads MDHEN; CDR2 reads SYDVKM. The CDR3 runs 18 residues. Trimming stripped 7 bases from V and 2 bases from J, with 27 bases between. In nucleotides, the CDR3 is TGTGCCAGCACCCCCCTAAGTTGGGGGAGCCTCCTTGCCTACGAGCAGTACTTC. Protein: CASTPLSWGSLLAYEQYF. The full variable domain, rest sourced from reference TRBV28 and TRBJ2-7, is DVKVTQSSRYLVKRTGEKVFLECVQDMDHENMFWYRQDPGLGLRLIYFSYDVKMKEKGDIPEGYSVSREKKERFSLILESASTNQTSMYLCASTPLSWGSLLAYEQYFGPGTRLTVT.

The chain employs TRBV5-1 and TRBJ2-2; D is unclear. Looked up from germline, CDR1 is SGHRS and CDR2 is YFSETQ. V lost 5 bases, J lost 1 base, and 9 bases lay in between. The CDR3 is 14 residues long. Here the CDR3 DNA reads TGCGCCAGCAGGCCGACGGGGAACACCGGGGAGCTGTTTTTT. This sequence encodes CASRPTGNTGELFF.

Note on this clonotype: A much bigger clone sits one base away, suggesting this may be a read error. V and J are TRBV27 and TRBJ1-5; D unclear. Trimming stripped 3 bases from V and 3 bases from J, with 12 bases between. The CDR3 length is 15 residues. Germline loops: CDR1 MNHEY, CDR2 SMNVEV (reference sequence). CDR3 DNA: TGTGCCAGCAGTTTCACACCGCTTGACAATCAGCCCCAGCATTTT. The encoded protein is CASSFTPLDNQPQHF.

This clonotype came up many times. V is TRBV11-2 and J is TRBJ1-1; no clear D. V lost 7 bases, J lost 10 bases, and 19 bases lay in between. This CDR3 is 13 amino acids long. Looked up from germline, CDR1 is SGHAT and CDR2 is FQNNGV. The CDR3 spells CASTPEVGGLAFF. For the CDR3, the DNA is TGTGCCAGCACCCCCGAGGTCGGCGGTTTAGCTTTCTTT. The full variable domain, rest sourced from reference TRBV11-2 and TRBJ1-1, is EAGVAQSPRYKIIEKRQSVAFWCNPISGHATLYWYQQILGQGPKLLIQFQNNGVVDDSQLPKDRFSAERLKGVDSTLKIQPAKLEDSAVYLCASTPEVGGLAFFGQGTRLTVV.

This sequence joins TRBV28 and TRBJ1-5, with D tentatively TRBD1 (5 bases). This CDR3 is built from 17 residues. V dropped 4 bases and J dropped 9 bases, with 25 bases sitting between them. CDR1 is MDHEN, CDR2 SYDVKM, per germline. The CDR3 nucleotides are TGTGCCAGCAGTTACTCGTTGGCCAGGGCCTTACTAGGGCCCCAGCATTTT. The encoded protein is CASSYSLARALLGPQHF.

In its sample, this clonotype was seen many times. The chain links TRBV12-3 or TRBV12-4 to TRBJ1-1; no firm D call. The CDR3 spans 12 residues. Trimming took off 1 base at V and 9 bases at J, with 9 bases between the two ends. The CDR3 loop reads CASSLGKAQAFF. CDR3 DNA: TGTGCCAGCAGTTTAGGGAAAGCCCAAGCTTTCTTT.

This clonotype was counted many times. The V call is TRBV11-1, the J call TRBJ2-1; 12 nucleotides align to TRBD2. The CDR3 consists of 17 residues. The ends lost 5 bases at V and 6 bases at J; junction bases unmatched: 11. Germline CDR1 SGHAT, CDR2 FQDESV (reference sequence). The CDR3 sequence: CASSHPSGRASGNEQFF. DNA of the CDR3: TGTGCCAGCAGCCATCCTAGCGGGAGGGCCTCGGGCAATGAGCAGTTCTTC.

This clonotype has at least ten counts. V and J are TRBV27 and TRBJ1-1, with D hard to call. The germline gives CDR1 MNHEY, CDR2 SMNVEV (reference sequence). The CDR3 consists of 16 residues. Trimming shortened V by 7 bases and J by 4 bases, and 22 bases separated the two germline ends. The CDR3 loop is CASKGSVFPWGTEAFF. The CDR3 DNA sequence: TGTGCCAGCAAAGGGTCAGTCTTCCCCTGGGGCACTGAAGCTTTCTTT.

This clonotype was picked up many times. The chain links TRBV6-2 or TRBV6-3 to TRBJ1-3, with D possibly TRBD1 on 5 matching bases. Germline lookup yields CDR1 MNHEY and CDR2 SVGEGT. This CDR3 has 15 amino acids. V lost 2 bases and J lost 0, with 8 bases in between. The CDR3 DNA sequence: TGTGCCAGCAGTTACCGACAGCTCTCTGGAAACACCATATATTTT. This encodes CASSYRQLSGNTIYF.

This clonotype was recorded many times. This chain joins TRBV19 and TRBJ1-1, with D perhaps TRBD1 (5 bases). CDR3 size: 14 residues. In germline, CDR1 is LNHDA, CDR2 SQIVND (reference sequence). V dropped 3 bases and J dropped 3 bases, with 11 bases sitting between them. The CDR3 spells CASSIGRGDTEAFF. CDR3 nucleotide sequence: TGTGCCAGTAGTATTGGCCGGGGGGACACTGAAGCTTTCTTT.

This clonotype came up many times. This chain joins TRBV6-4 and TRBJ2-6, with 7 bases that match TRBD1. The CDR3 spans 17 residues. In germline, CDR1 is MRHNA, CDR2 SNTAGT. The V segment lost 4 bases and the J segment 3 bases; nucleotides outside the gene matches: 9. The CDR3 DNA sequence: TGTGCCAGCAGTGCTCAATACAGGGGTGATGGGGCCAACGTCCTGACTTTC. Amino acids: CASSAQYRGDGANVLTF.

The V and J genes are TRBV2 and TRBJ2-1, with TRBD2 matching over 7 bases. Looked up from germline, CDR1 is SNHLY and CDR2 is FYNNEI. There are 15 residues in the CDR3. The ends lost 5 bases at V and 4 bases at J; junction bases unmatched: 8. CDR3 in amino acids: CASSREGLQYNEQFF. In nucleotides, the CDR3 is TGTGCCAGCAGTCGAGAGGGACTACAGTACAATGAGCAGTTCTTC. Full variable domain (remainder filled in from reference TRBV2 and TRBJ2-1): EPEVTQTPSHQVTQMGQEVILRCVPISNHLYFYWYRQILGQKVEFLVSFYNNEISEKSEIFDDQFSVERPDGSNFTLKIRSTKLEDSAMYFCASSREGLQYNEQFFGPGTRLTVL.

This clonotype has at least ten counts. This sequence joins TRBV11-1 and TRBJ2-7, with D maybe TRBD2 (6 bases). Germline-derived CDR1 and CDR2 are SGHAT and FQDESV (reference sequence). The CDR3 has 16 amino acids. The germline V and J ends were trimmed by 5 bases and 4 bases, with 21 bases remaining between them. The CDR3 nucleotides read TGTGCCAGCAGCAATCCGCGGGGCCCTATGGCGTACGAGCAGTACTTC. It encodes CASSNPRGPMAYEQYF. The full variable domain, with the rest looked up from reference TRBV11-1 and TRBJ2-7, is EAEVAQSPRYKITEKSQAVAFWCDPISGHATLYWYRQILGQGPELLVQFQDESVVDDSQLPKDRFSAERLKGVDSTLKIQPAELGDSAMYLCASSNPRGPMAYEQYFGPGTRLTVT.

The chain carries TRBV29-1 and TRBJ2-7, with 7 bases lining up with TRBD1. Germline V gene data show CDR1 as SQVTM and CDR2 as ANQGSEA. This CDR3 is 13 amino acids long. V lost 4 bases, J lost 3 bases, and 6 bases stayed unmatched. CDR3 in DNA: TGCAGCGTTGCGGGACAGAGAAACTACGAGCAGTACTTC. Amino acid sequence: CSVAGQRNYEQYF.

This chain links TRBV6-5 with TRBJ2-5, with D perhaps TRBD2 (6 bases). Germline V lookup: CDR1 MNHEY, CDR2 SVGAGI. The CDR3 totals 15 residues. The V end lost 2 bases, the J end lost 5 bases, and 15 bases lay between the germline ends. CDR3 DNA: TGTGCCAGCAGTTACCTCGGGCGGGCGGGGGAGACCCAGTACTTC. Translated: CASSYLGRAGETQYF.

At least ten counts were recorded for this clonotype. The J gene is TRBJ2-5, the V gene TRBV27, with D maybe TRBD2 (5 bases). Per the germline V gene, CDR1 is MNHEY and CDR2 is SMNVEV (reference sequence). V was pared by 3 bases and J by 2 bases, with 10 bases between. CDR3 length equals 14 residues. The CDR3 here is CASSLFTGQETQYF. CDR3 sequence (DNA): TGTGCCAGCAGTTTGTTTACGGGACAAGAGACCCAGTACTTC.

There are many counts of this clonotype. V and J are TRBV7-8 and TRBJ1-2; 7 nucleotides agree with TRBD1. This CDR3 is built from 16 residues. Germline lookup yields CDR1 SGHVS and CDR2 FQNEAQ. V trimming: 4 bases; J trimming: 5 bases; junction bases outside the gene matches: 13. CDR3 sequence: CASSYETGNYGYGYTF. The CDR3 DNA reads TGTGCCAGCAGCTACGAGACAGGGAACTACGGTTATGGCTACACCTTC. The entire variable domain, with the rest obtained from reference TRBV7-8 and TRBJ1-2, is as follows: GAGVSQSPRYKVAKRGQDVALRCDPISGHVSLFWYQQALGQGPEFLTYFQNEAQLDKSGLPSDRFFAERPEGSVSTLKIQRTQQEDSAVYLCASSYETGNYGYGYTFGSGTRLTVV.

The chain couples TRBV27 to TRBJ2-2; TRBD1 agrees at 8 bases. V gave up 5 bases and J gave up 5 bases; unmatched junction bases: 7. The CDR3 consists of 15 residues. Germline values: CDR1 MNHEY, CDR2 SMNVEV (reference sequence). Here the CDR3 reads CASSPRGRLTGELFF. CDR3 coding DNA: TGTGCCAGCAGTCCCAGGGGGCGTCTGACCGGGGAGCTGTTTTTT.

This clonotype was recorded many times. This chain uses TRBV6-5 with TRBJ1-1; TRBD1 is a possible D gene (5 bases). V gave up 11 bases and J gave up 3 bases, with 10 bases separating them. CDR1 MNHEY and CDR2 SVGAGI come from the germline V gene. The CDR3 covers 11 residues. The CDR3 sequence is CAAGRDTEAFF. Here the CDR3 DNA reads TGTGCCGCGGGGCGCGACACTGAAGCTTTCTTT.

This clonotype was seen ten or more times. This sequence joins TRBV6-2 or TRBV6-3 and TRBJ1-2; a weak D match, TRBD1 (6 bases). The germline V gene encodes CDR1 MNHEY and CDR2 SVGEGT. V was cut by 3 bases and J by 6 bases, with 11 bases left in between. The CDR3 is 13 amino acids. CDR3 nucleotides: TGTGCCAGCAGTTATTCGACAGGTCATGGCTACACCTTC. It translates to CASSYSTGHGYTF.

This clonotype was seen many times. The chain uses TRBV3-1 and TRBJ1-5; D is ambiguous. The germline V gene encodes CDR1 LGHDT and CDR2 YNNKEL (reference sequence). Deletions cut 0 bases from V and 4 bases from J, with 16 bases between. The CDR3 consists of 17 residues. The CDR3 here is CASSQEVRNPMNQPQHF. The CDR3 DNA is TGTGCCAGCAGCCAAGAGGTCAGGAACCCGATGAATCAGCCCCAGCATTTT.